This TCR beta chain was identified during a study of patients and donors after allogeneic stem cell transplantation. CDR3 length equals 13 residues. V trimming: 3 bases; J trimming: 12 bases; junction bases outside the gene matches: 8. TCRdb fed the RT-PCR reads into MiXCR, producing one record per CDR3 protein. The table lists approximately 160,000 distinct CDR3 sequences, roughly 30% of them singletons. The chain uses TRBV12-3 or TRBV12-4 and TRBJ2-1; 7 bases fit TRBD2. The clonotype was recovered from a human donor who was either an allogeneic HSCT recipient or a stem cell or donor lymphocyte infusion donor (not recorded which). It is not recorded whose cells these are; they may come from a transplant donor. The sample consisted of blood, either unsorted or a sorted T cell fraction (not recorded which). CDR3 in amino acids: CASSFGAAGWQFF. The DNA for the CDR3 is TGTGCCAGCAGTTTTGGGGCAGCGGGATGGCAGTTCTTC.